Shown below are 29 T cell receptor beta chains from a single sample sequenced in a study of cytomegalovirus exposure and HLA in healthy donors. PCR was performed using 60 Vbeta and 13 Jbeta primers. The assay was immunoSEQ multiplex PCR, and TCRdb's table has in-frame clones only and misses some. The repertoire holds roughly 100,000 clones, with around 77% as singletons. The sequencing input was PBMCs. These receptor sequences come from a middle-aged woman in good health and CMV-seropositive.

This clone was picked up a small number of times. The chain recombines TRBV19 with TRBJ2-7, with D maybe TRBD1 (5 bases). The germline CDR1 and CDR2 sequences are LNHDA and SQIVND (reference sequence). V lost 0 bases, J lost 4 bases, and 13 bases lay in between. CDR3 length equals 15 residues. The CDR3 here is CASSIDGQGPYEQYF. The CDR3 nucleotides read TGTGCCAGTAGTATAGATGGGCAGGGCCCTTACGAGCAGTACTTC.

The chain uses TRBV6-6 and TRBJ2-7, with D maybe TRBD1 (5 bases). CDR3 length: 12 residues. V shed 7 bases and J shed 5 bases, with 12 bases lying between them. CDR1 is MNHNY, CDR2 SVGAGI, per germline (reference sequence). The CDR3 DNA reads TGTGCCAGCACTATGGGGCAGGACGAGCAGTACTTC. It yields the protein CASTMGQDEQYF.

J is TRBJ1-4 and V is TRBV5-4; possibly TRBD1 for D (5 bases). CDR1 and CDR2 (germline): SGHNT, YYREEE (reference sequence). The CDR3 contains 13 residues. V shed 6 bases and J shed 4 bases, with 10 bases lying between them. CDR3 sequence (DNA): TGTGCCAGCACGAACGGGGGTAATGAAAAACTGTTTTTT. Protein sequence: CASTNGGNEKLFF.

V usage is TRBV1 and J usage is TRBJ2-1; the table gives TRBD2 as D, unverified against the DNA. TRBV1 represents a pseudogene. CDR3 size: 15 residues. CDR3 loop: CTSSPPGRSNNEQFF. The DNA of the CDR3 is TGCACCAGCAGCCCCCCCGGGAGGTCCAACAATGAGCAGTTCTTC.

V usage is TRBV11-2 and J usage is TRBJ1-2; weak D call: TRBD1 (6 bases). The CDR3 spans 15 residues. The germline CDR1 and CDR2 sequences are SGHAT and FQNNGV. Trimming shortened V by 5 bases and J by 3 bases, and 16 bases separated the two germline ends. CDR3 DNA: TGTGCCAGCAGCCCCAGTCCAGGGGATTACTATGGCTACACCTTC. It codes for CASSPSPGDYYGYTF.

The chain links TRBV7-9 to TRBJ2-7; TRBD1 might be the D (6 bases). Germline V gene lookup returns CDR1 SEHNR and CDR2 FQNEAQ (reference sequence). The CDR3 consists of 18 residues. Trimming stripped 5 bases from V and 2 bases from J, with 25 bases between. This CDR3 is CASSPTSGGRDTPYEQYF. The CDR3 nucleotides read TGTGCCAGCAGCCCCACGTCGGGTGGTCGGGACACCCCCTACGAGCAGTACTTC. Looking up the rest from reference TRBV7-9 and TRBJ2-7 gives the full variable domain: DTGVSQNPRHKITKRGQNVTFRCDPISEHNRLYWYRQTLGQGPEFLTYFQNEAQLEKSRLLSDRFSAERPKGSFSTLEIQRTEQGDSAMYLCASSPTSGGRDTPYEQYFGPGTRLTVT.

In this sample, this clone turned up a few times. The CDR3 nucleotides read TGTGCCAGCAGTTTGAGAACTGGGACTAGGGCATACGAGCAGTACTTC. Amino acids: CASSLRTGTRAYEQYF. The chain links TRBV6-6 to TRBJ2-7; 8 nucleotides line up with TRBD2. The CDR3 runs 16 residues. The V segment lost 4 bases and the J segment 4 bases; nucleotides outside the gene matches: 12. Germline V gives CDR1 MNHNY, CDR2 SVGAGI (reference sequence).

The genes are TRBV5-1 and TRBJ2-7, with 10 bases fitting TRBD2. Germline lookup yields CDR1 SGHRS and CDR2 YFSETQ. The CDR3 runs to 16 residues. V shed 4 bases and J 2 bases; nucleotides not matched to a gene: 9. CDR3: CASSPQTSGGAYEQYF. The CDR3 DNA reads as TGCGCCAGCAGCCCTCAAACCAGCGGGGGGGCCTACGAGCAGTACTTC. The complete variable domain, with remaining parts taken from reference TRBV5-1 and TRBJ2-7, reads KAGVTQTPRYLIKTRGQQVTLSCSPISGHRSVSWYQQTPGQGLQFLFEYFSETQRNKGNFPGRFSGRQFSNSRSEMNVSTLELGDSALYLCASSPQTSGGAYEQYFGPGTRLTVT.

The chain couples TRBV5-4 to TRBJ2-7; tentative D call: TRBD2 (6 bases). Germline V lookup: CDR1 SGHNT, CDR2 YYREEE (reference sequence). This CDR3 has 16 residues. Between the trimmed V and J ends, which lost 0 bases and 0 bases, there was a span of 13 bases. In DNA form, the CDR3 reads TGTGCCAGCAGCTTGGCTGGCGGACTAAACTCCTACGAGCAGTACTTC. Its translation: CASSLAGGLNSYEQYF. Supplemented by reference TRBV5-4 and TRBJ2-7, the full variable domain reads ETGVTQSPTHLIKTRGQQVTLRCSSQSGHNTVSWYQQALGQGPQFIFQYYREEENGRGNFPPRFSGLQFPNYSSELNVNALELDDSALYLCASSLAGGLNSYEQYFGPGTRLTVT.

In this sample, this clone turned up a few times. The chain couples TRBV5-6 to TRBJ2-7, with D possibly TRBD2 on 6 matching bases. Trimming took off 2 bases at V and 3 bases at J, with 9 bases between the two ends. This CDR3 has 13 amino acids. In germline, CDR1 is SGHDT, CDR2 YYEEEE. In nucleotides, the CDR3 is TGTGCCAGCAGCTTAAAGGGAGGCTACGAGCAGTACTTC. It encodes CASSLKGGYEQYF. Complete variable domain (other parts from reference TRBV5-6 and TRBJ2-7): DAGVTQSPTHLIKTRGQQVTLRCSPKSGHDTVSWYQQALGQGPQFIFQYYEEEERQRGNFPDRFSGHQFPNYSSELNVNALLLGDSALYLCASSLKGGYEQYFGPGTRLTVT.

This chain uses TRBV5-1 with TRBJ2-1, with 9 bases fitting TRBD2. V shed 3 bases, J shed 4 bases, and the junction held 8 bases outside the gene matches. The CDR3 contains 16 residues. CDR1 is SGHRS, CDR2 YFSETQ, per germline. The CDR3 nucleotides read TGCGCCAGCAGCTCGGATAGCGGGGGACAGTACAATGAGCAGTTCTTC. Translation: CASSSDSGGQYNEQFF.

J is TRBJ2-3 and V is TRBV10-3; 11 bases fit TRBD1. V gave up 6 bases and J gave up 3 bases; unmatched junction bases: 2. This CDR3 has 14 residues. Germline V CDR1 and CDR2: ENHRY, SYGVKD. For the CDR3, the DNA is TGTGCCATCAGCGGGGACAGGGGGACAGATACGCAGTATTTT. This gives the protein CAISGDRGTDTQYF.

DNA of the CDR3: TGTGCCAGCAGCTTTAGCGTAAGCACAGATACGCAGTATTTT. It specifies CASSFSVSTDTQYF. The V gene is TRBV7-9, the J gene TRBJ2-3, with D perhaps TRBD2 (5 bases). Germline V CDR1 and CDR2: SEHNR, FQNEAQ (reference sequence). V was clipped by 3 bases and J by 0 bases, with 7 bases between them. The CDR3 has 14 amino acids.

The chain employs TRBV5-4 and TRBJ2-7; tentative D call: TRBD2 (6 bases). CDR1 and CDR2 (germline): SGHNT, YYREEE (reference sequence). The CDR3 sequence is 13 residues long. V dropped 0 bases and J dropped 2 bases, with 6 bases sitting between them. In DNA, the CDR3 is TGTGCCAGCAGCTTGGGGACTACCTACGAGCAGTACTTC. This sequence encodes CASSLGTTYEQYF.

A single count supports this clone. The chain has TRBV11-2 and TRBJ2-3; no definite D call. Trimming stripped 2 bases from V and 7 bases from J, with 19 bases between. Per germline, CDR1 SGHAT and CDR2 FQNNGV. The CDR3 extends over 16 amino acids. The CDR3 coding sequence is TGTGCCAGCAGCTTACCACCGGGTGGCAGAGCCTATACGCAGTATTTT. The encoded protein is CASSLPPGGRAYTQYF.

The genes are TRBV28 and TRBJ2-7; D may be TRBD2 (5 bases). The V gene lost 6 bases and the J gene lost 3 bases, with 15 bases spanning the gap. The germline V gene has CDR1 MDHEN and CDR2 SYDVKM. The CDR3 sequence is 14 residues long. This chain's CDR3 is CASRSPSRGYEQYF. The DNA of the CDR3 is TGTGCCAGCAGATCTCCCTCTCGGGGCTACGAGCAGTACTTC.

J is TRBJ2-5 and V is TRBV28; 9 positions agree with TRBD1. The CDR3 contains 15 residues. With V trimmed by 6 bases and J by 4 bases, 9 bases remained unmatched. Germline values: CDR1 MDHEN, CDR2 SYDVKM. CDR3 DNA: TGTGCCAGCAGCACACACAGGGGGCCGGTAGAGACCCAGTACTTC. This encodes CASSTHRGPVETQYF.

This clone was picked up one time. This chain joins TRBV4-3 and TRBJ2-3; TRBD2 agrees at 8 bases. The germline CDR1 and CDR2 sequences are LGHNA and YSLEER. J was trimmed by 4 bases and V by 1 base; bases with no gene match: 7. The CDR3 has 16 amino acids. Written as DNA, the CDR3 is TGCGCCAGCAGCCAAGGACGGGGGGGCCGGTCAGATACGCAGTATTTT. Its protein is CASSQGRGGRSDTQYF.

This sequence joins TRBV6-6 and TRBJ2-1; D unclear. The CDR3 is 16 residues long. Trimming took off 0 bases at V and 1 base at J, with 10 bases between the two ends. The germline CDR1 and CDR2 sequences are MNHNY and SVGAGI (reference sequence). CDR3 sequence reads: CASSYSGRQSYNEQFF. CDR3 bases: TGTGCCAGCAGTTACTCGGGCCGGCAGTCCTACAATGAGCAGTTCTTC.

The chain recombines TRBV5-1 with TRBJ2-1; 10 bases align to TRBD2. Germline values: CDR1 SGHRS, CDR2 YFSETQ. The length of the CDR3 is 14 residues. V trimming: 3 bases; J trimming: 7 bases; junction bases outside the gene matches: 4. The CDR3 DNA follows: TGCGCCAGCAGCTGGGGGACTAGCGCAAATGAGCAGTTCTTC. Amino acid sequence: CASSWGTSANEQFF.

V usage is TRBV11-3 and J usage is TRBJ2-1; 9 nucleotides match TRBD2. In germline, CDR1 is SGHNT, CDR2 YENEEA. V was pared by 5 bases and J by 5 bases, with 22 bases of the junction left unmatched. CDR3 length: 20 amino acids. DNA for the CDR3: TGTGCCAGCAGCCCCTCCGCGGGGGGCGTATGGACTAGCGCGGACAATGAGCAGTTCTTC. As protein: CASSPSAGGVWTSADNEQFF.

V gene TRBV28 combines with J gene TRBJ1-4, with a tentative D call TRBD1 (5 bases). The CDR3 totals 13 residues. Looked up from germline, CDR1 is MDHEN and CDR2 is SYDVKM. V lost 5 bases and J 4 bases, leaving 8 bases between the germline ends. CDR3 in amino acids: CASSLGHNEKLFF. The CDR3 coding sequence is TGTGCCAGCAGTCTCGGACATAATGAAAAACTGTTTTTT.

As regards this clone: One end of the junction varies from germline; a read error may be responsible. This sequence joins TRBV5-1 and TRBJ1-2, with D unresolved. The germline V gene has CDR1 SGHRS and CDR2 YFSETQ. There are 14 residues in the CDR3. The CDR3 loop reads CASSLVPTSYVYTF. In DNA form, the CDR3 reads TGCGCCAGCAGCTTGGTCCCGACAAGCTATGTCTACACCTTC.

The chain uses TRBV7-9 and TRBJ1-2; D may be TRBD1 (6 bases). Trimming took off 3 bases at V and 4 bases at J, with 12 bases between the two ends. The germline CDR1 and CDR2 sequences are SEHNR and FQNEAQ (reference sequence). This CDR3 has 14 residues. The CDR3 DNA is TGTGCCAGCAGCTTTACACAGGGTGCCTATGGCTACACCTTC. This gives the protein CASSFTQGAYGYTF.

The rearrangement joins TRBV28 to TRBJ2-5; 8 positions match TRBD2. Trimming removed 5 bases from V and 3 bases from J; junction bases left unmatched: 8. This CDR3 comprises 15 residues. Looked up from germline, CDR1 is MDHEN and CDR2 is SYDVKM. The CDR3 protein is CASSPERGREETQYF. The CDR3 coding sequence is TGTGCCAGCAGTCCCGAGCGGGGGCGTGAAGAGACCCAGTACTTC.

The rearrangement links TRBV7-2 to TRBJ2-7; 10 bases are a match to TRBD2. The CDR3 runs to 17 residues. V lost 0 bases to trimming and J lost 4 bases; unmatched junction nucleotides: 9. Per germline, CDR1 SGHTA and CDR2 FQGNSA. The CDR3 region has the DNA TGTGCCAGCAGCTTAGCTGTAGGACTAGCGGACTTATACGAGCAGTACTTC. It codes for CASSLAVGLADLYEQYF.

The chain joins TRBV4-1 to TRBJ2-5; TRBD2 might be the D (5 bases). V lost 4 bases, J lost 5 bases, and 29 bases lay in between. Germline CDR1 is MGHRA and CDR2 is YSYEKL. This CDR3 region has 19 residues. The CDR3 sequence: CASSLLGRSAGRNRETQYF. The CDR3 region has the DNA TGCGCCAGCAGCCTTCTAGGGAGAAGCGCAGGCCGAAACCGGGAGACCCAGTACTTC.

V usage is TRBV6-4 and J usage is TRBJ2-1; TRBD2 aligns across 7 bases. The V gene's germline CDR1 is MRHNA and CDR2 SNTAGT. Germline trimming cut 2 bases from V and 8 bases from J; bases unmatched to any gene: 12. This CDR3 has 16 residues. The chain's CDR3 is CASSDLSLAGVYEQFF. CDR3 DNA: TGTGCCAGCAGTGACCTATCCCTTGCGGGAGTATATGAGCAGTTCTTC.

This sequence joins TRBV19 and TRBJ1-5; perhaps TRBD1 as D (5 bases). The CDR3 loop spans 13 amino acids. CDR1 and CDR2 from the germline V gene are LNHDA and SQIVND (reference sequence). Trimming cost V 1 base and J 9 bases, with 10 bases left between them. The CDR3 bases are TGTGCCAGTAGTATAGGTCCCGGGGGGCCCCAGCATTTT. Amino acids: CASSIGPGGPQHF.